Following are 26 T cell receptor beta chains from one sample sequenced in a study of T cell repertoires in cytomegalovirus infection. Their specific antigens are unknown. TCRdb reanalysed the reads using MiXCR and keeps one entry per CDR3 protein. Of some 120,000 distinct CDR3 sequences listed, over 9.5% were seen once; the top ten hold approximately 33%. Sequences were obtained from PBMCs, sequenced either directly or after in vitro stimulation (not recorded which). The receptors derive from a human donor in good health (CMV status not recorded). Some clones in this sample may be carry-over from other donors' samples.

Only a few counts were recorded for this clonotype. The chain joins TRBV7-9 to TRBJ2-5; no firm D call. V dropped 4 bases and J dropped 4 bases, with 13 bases sitting between them. The CDR3 contains 14 residues. The V gene's germline CDR1 is SEHNR and CDR2 FQNEAQ (reference sequence). This chain's CDR3 is CASSSPGFGETQYF. The CDR3, as DNA: TGTGCCAGCAGCTCACCCGGATTTGGAGAGACCCAGTACTTC.

This sequence joins TRBV6-1 and TRBJ1-2; D call uncertain. V was pared by 6 bases and J by 1 base, with 6 bases between. The germline gives CDR1 MNHNS, CDR2 SASEGT. This CDR3 region has 12 residues. Here the CDR3 DNA reads TGTGCCAGCAGACAGATTAACTATGGCTACACCTTC. Protein sequence: CASRQINYGYTF.

At least ten counts were recorded for this clonotype. The genes are TRBV7-2 and TRBJ1-5, with TRBD1 matching over 10 bases. J was trimmed by 6 bases and V by 5 bases; bases with no gene match: 10. CDR3 length: 16 residues. The germline gives CDR1 SGHTA, CDR2 FQGNSA. The DNA of the CDR3 is TGTGCCAGCAGCGCTCGAGGGACAGGGGAGGGTCAGCCCCAGCATTTT. It codes for CASSARGTGEGQPQHF.

The J gene is TRBJ2-2, the V gene TRBV28, with a possible D match to TRBD1 (5 bases). The CDR3 is 14 residues long. Germline CDR1 and CDR2: MDHEN and SYDVKM. V lost 5 bases and J 2 bases, leaving 9 bases between the germline ends. The CDR3 loop is CASSRQTNTGELFF. In DNA form, the CDR3 reads TGTGCCAGCAGTAGACAGACTAACACCGGGGAGCTGTTTTTT. The full variable domain, its missing parts supplied by reference TRBV28 and TRBJ2-2, is DVKVTQSSRYLVKRTGEKVFLECVQDMDHENMFWYRQDPGLGLRLIYFSYDVKMKEKGDIPEGYSVSREKKERFSLILESASTNQTSMYLCASSRQTNTGELFFGEGSRLTVL.

This clonotype was counted ten times or more. CDR3 bases: TGTGCCAGCAGCTATTTCGGCCTGACAGAGACCCAGTACTTC. This translates into CASSYFGLTETQYF. The chain links TRBV7-3 to TRBJ2-5; D is undetermined. Germline CDR1 and CDR2: SGHTA and FQGTGA. Trimming left V 4 bases short and J 4 bases short, with 13 bases between. The CDR3 loop spans 14 amino acids.

This clonotype was seen repeatedly, ten times or more. This chain links TRBV7-9 with TRBJ1-1; D is uncertain. V lost 6 bases and J 0 bases, leaving 8 bases between the germline ends. Germline CDR1 reads SEHNR; CDR2 reads FQNEAQ (reference sequence). This CDR3 region has 13 residues. CDR3 nucleotide sequence: TGTGCCAGCAGGGCCCCGATGAACACTGAAGCTTTCTTT. This gives the protein CASRAPMNTEAFF.

This clonotype was seen more than once but under ten times. V and J are TRBV7-9 and TRBJ1-5, with no clear D. V lost 5 bases and J lost 0, with 14 bases in between. Germline lookup yields CDR1 SEHNR and CDR2 FQNEAQ (reference sequence). The CDR3 has 16 residues. CDR3 bases: TGTGCCAGCAGCCCGCGTAGCGGCGGTAGCAATCAGCCCCAGCATTTT. Translating gives CASSPRSGGSNQPQHF.

The rearrangement links TRBV28 to TRBJ2-7; D call uncertain. The V end was cut by 7 bases, the J end by 5 bases, with 21 bases between. CDR3 size: 15 residues. CDR1 and CDR2 from the germline V gene are MDHEN and SYDVKM. The CDR3 loop is CASTLRPFGSHEQYF. In DNA form, the CDR3 reads TGTGCCAGCACCCTCCGGCCCTTCGGTAGCCACGAGCAGTACTTC.

This clonotype was seen many times. The chain is built from TRBV6-1 and TRBJ1-6, with D hard to call. The CDR3 totals 14 residues. CDR1 is MNHNS, CDR2 SASEGT, per germline. Trimming cost V 11 bases and J 0 bases, with 11 bases left between them. CDR3 DNA sequence: TGTGCCGGAGCGAGGGACTCCTATAATTCACCCCTCCACTTT. Its translation is CAGARDSYNSPLHF.

In its sample, this clonotype was seen many times. V and J are TRBV11-2 and TRBJ1-5; D not resolved. Germline lookup yields CDR1 SGHAT and CDR2 FQNNGV. V was shortened by 3 bases and J by 5 bases, with 8 bases between the two germline ends. CDR3 size: 13 residues. As DNA, the CDR3 is TGTGCCAGCAGCTTGATAAGGGATCAGCCCCAGCATTTT. Its translation: CASSLIRDQPQHF.

This clonotype was seen ten or more times. The chain employs TRBV7-3 and TRBJ2-1, with TRBD2 matching 8 bases. V gave up 5 bases and J gave up 9 bases; unmatched junction bases: 12. CDR3 length: 15 amino acids. Per germline, CDR1 SGHTA and CDR2 FQGTGA. The CDR3 coding sequence is TGTGCCAGCAGCCCCACCGGGACTAGAATGGCTGAGCAGTTCTTC. Residues: CASSPTGTRMAEQFF.

This clonotype was detected ten times or more. The chain joins TRBV7-6 to TRBJ1-1; TRBD1 matches 8 bases. CDR1 and CDR2 from the germline V gene are SGHVS and FNYEAQ. This CDR3 contains 15 residues. The junction had 7 bases not matched to a gene; V was cut back by 5 bases and J by 2 bases. The CDR3 sequence is CASSPGQGYNTEAFF. In DNA form, the CDR3 reads TGTGCCAGCAGCCCCGGACAGGGCTATAACACTGAAGCTTTCTTT.

This clonotype was detected many times. V and J are TRBV6-2 or TRBV6-3 and TRBJ2-3; 8 nucleotides match TRBD2. The CDR3 contains 15 residues. The ends lost 5 bases at V and 6 bases at J; junction bases unmatched: 10. Looked up from germline, CDR1 is MNHEY and CDR2 is SVGEGT. The DNA for the CDR3 is TGTGCCAGCAGTAGTCGGGAGGGCCGGGGGGATACGCAGTATTTT. This gives the protein CASSSREGRGDTQYF.

The sample holds many counts of this clonotype. The chain is built from TRBV6-2 or TRBV6-3 and TRBJ2-3, with 10 nucleotides matching TRBD2. CDR1 and CDR2 (germline): MNHEY, SVGEGT. V lost 0 bases and J lost 2; bases outside the gene matches: 5. The CDR3 runs 17 residues. The CDR3 DNA follows: TGTGCCAGCAGTTACTCCGCACTAGCGGGGCCCACAGATACGCAGTATTTT. It translates to CASSYSALAGPTDTQYF.

V usage is TRBV4-3 and J usage is TRBJ2-7; no definite D call. CDR1 is LGHNA, CDR2 YSLEER, per germline. The V and J ends lost 3 bases and 0 bases respectively, with 15 bases between them. The CDR3 totals 16 residues. The CDR3 nucleotides are TGCGCCAGCAGCCATGCGCGATTGTATAGCTCCTACGAGCAGTACTTC. Translation gives CASSHARLYSSYEQYF.

This clonotype came up a few times. J is TRBJ2-7 and V is TRBV4-1, with TRBD2 identical over 7 bases. CDR3 size: 15 residues. Germline V gene lookup returns CDR1 MGHRA and CDR2 YSYEKL. V gave up 2 bases and J gave up 4 bases; unmatched junction bases: 8. CDR3 nucleotides: TGCGCCAGCAGCCAAAGGGGAGCGGGAAGGTACGAGCAGTACTTC. Protein product: CASSQRGAGRYEQYF.

This clonotype was counted many times. The rearrangement joins TRBV6-2 or TRBV6-3 to TRBJ1-1; TRBD1 might be the D (6 bases). The CDR3 loop spans 17 amino acids. V lost 4 bases and J 0 bases, leaving 18 bases between the germline ends. CDR1 and CDR2 (germline): MNHEY, SVGEGT. The CDR3 loop is CASSSPLNTGMNTEAFF. For the CDR3, the DNA is TGTGCCAGCAGTTCCCCCCTAAATACAGGGATGAACACTGAAGCTTTCTTT.

This clonotype turned up a few times. The rearrangement links TRBV28 to TRBJ1-2; D might be TRBD1 (5 bases). Germline V gene sequence: CDR1 MDHEN, CDR2 SYDVKM. CDR3 length equals 15 residues. V was pared by 1 base and J by 7 bases, with 16 bases between. CDR3 sequence reads: CASSLSPPMGGGYTF. The CDR3 DNA reads TGTGCCAGCAGTTTATCCCCCCCGATGGGGGGTGGCTACACCTTC.

This clonotype showed up many times. This chain links TRBV7-2 with TRBJ1-5; no clear D gene. With 5 bases removed from V and 2 bases from J, the gap between germline ends came to 13 bases. Per germline, CDR1 SGHTA and CDR2 FQGNSA. The CDR3 is made up of 15 amino acids. CDR3 loop: CASSTRTARNQPQHF. The CDR3 DNA sequence: TGTGCCAGCAGCACTCGGACGGCTCGCAATCAGCCCCAGCATTTT. The whole variable domain, remainder taken from reference TRBV7-2 and TRBJ1-5, is GAGVSQSPSNKVTEKGKDVELRCDPISGHTALYWYRQSLGQGLEFLIYFQGNSAPDKSGLPSDRFSAERTGGSVSTLTIQRTQQEDSAVYLCASSTRTARNQPQHFGDGTRLSIL.

The chain links TRBV7-2 to TRBJ2-1; D gene ambiguous. Trimming took off 4 bases at V and 8 bases at J, with 18 bases between the two ends. Germline CDR1 and CDR2: SGHTA and FQGNSA. The CDR3 extends over 15 amino acids. The CDR3 DNA reads as TGTGCCAGCAGCTACGGATTAATTAACTGGGATGAGCAGTTCTTC. Its translation is CASSYGLINWDEQFF.

This clonotype has ten or more counts. The chain is built from TRBV12-3 or TRBV12-4 and TRBJ2-7; 8 positions agree with TRBD2. The CDR3 runs to 13 residues. J gave up 5 bases and V 3 bases, and 3 bases lay outside the gene matches. The CDR3 region has the DNA TGTGCCAGCAGTTTCGGGGGGGACAACGAGCAGTACTTC. This codes for CASSFGGDNEQYF.

This clonotype came up many times. The rearrangement links TRBV24-1 to TRBJ2-1; D unclear. V lost 1 base and J lost 2, with 8 bases in between. The CDR3 consists of 15 residues. Germline assignment: CDR1 KGHDR and CDR2 SFDVKD. The CDR3 loop reads CATSDFRVAYNEQFF. The CDR3 DNA sequence: TGTGCCACCAGTGATTTTAGGGTCGCCTACAATGAGCAGTTCTTC.

This clonotype has at least ten counts. This chain links TRBV7-2 with TRBJ2-1; D unresolved. CDR3 length: 14 amino acids. The V end lost 0 bases, the J end lost 4 bases, and 7 bases lay between the germline ends. Germline CDR1 is SGHTA and CDR2 is FQGNSA. The CDR3 region is CASSLAAEYNEQFF. In DNA form, the CDR3 reads TGTGCCAGCAGCTTAGCGGCGGAATACAATGAGCAGTTCTTC.

This clonotype was found many times. V is TRBV6-1 and J is TRBJ2-1; TRBD2 matches at 9 bases. V shed 3 bases and J 6 bases; nucleotides not matched to a gene: 3. The CDR3 consists of 14 residues. Germline V lookup: CDR1 MNHNS, CDR2 SASEGT. CDR3 DNA sequence: TGTGCCAGCAGTGACGGACTAGCGATCAATGAGCAGTTCTTC. This gives the protein CASSDGLAINEQFF.

This chain uses TRBV11-2 with TRBJ2-5; no clear D. Germline CDR1 reads SGHAT; CDR2 reads FQNNGV. The CDR3 extends over 12 amino acids. V lost 2 bases and J lost 4, with 5 bases in between. The CDR3 is CASSLPGETQYF. For the CDR3, the DNA is TGTGCCAGCAGCTTACCAGGAGAGACCCAGTACTTC. The full variable domain, with the rest looked up from reference TRBV11-2 and TRBJ2-5, is EAGVAQSPRYKIIEKRQSVAFWCNPISGHATLYWYQQILGQGPKLLIQFQNNGVVDDSQLPKDRFSAERLKGVDSTLKIQPAKLEDSAVYLCASSLPGETQYFGPGTRLLVL.

V gene TRBV4-3 combines with J gene TRBJ2-2; D possibly uses TRBD1 or TRBD2 (5 bases each). Germline V gives CDR1 LGHNA, CDR2 YSLEER. V dropped 0 bases and J dropped 3 bases, with 11 bases sitting between them. The CDR3 totals 16 residues. CDR3: CASSQEGVVDTGELFF. The CDR3 DNA is TGCGCCAGCAGCCAAGAGGGGGTGGTGGACACCGGGGAGCTGTTTTTT.